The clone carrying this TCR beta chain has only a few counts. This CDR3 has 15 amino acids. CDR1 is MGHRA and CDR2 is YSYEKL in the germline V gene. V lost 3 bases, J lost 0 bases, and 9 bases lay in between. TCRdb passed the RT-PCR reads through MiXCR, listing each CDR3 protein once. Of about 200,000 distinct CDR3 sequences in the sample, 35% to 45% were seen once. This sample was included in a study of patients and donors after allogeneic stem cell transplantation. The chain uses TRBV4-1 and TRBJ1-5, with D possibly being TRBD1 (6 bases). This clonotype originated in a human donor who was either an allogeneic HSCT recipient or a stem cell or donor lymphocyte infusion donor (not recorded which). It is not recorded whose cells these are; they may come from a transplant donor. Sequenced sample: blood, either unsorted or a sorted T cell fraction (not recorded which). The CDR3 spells CASSQRDISNQPQHF. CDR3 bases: TGCGCCAGCAGCCAGAGGGACATTAGCAATCAGCCCCAGCATTTT.